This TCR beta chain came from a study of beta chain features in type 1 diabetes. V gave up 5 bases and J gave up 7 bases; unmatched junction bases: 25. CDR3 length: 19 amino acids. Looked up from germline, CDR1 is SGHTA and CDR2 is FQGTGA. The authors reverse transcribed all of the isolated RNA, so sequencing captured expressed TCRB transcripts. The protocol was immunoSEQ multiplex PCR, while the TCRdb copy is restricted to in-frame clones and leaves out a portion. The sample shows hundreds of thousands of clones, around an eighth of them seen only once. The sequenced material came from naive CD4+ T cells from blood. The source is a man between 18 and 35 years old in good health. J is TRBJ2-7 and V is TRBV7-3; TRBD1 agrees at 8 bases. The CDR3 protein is CASSQGTGLGPGTLEEQYF. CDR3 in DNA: TGTGCCAGCAGCCAGGGGACAGGTCTTGGTCCCGGGACCTTGGAGGAGCAGTACTTC.